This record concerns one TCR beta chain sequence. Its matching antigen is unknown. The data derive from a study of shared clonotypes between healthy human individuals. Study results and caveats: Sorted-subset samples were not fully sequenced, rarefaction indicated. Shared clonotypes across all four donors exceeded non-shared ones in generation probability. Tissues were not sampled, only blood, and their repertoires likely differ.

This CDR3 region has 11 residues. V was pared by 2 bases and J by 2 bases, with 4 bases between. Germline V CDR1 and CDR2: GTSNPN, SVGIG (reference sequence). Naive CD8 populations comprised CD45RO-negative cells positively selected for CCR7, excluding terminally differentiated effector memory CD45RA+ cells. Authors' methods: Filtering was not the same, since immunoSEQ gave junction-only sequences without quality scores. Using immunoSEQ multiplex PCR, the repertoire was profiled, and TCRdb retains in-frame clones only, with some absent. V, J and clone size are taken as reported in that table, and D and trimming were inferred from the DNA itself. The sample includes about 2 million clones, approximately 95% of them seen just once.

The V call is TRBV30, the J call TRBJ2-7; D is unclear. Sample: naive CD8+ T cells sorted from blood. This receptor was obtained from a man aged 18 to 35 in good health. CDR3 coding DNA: TGTGCCTGGAGTACGGCCTACGAGCAGTACTTC. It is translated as CAWSTAYEQYF.